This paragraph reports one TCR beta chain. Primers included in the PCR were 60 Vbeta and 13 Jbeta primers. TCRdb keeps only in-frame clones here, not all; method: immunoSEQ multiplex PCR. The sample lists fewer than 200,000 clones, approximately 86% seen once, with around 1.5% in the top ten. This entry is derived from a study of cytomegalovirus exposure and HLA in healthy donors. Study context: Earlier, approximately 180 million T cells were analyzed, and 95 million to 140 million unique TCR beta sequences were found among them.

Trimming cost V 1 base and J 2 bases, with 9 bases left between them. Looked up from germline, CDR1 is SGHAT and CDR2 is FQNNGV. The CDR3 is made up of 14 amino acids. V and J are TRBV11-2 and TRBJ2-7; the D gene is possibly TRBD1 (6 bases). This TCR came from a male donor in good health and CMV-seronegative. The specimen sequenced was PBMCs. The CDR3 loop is CASSLAQGPYEQYF. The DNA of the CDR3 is TGTGCCAGCAGCTTAGCCCAGGGGCCCTACGAGCAGTACTTC. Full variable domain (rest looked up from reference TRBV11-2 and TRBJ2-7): EAGVAQSPRYKIIEKRQSVAFWCNPISGHATLYWYQQILGQGPKLLIQFQNNGVVDDSQLPKDRFSAERLKGVDSTLKIQPAKLEDSAVYLCASSLAQGPYEQYFGPGTRLTVT.